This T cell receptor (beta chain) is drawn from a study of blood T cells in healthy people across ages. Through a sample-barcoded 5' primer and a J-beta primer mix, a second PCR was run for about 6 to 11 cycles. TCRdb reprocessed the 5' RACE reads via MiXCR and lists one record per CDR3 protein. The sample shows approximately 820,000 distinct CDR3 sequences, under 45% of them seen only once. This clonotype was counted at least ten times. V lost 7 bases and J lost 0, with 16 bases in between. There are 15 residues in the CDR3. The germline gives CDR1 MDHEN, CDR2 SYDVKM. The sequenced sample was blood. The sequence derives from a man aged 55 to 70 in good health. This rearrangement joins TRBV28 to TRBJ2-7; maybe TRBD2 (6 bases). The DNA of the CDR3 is TGTGCCAGCACGCCCAGCGGGTCTGGCTCCTACGAGCAGTACTTC. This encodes CASTPSGSGSYEQYF.